This is a list of T cell receptor beta chains from one sample in a study of beta chain features in type 1 diabetes. Some clones are missing from TCRdb's copy, which holds only in-frame ones; the method was immunoSEQ multiplex PCR. The sample has roughly 730,000 clones; roughly 12% are singletons. The sequencing sample was made of naive CD4+ T cells from blood. These receptors all come from a young man with type 1 diabetes. Each CDR3 is given with its conserved first and last residue. A D gene is named only where the DNA matches it firmly. Only some rows state a clone size, as once, few, many or a class for expanded clones.

j_gene: TRBJ2-5
abundance: NA
v_gene: TRBV2
d_gene: NA
CDR3nt: TGTGCCAGCAGTGAAGGGGGACTGGAAGAGACCCAGTACTTC
CDR3aa: CASSEGGLEETQYF

j_gene: TRBJ1-1
abundance: few
v_gene: TRBV30
d_gene: NA
CDR3nt: TGTGCCTGGATAGGTTACACTGAAGCTTTCTTT
CDR3aa: CAWIGYTEAFF

j_gene: TRBJ1-2
abundance: NA
v_gene: TRBV6-1
d_gene: NA
CDR3nt: TGTGCCAGCGAGGGTGACTATGGCTACACCTTC
CDR3aa: CASEGDYGYTF

j_gene: TRBJ2-6
abundance: few
v_gene: TRBV10-3
d_gene: TRBD1
CDR3nt: TGTGCCATCAGTGCAGGGGACAGAGGTAACGTCCTGACTTTC
CDR3aa: CAISAGDRGNVLTF

j_gene: TRBJ1-2
abundance: NA
v_gene: TRBV6-5
d_gene: NA
CDR3nt: TGTGCCAGCAGCTCAGGACGGAACTATGGCTACACCTTC
CDR3aa: CASSSGRNYGYTF

j_gene: TRBJ1-5
abundance: NA
v_gene: TRBV4-1
d_gene: NA
CDR3nt: TGCGCCAGCAGCCAAGAAGGGGCGAAGGAATTTAGCAATCAGCCCCAGCATTTT
CDR3aa: CASSQEGAKEFSNQPQHF

j_gene: TRBJ1-6
abundance: NA
v_gene: TRBV10-3
d_gene: NA
CDR3nt: TGTGCCATCGGGGCCACCTATAATTCACCCCTCCACTTT
CDR3aa: CAIGATYNSPLHF

j_gene: TRBJ1-2
abundance: few
v_gene: TRBV6-6
d_gene: TRBD1
CDR3nt: TGTGCCAGCAGTACCGAAGCAGGGGGTGCTGGCTACACCTTC
CDR3aa: CASSTEAGGAGYTF

j_gene: TRBJ2-2
abundance: NA
v_gene: TRBV18
d_gene: NA
CDR3nt: TGTGCCAGCTCCCCCCGCGAGCAGGGCACGGCCGGGGAGCTGTTTTTT
CDR3aa: CASSPREQGTAGELFF

j_gene: TRBJ2-3
abundance: few
v_gene: TRBV20-1
d_gene: NA
CDR3nt: TGCAGTGCTAGTACGACAGATACGCAGTATTTT
CDR3aa: CSASTTDTQYF

j_gene: TRBJ1-2
abundance: NA
v_gene: TRBV7-6
d_gene: NA
CDR3nt: TGTGCCAGCAGTCCCTCCCCCAACGCTAACTATGGCTACACCTTC
CDR3aa: CASSPSPNANYGYTF

j_gene: TRBJ2-5
abundance: few
v_gene: TRBV30
d_gene: NA
CDR3nt: TGTGCCTGGAGTGTAATGCAGCAAGAGACCCAGTACTTC
CDR3aa: CAWSVMQQETQYF

j_gene: TRBJ2-5
abundance: few
v_gene: TRBV10-2
d_gene: TRBD1
CDR3nt: TGCGCCAGCAGTGGGACGGGACAGGGAGGAGAGACCCAGTACTTC
CDR3aa: CASSGTGQGGETQYF

j_gene: TRBJ1-2
abundance: few
v_gene: TRBV27
d_gene: TRBD1
CDR3nt: TGTGCCAGCAGTTCTCCGGGACAGGGGAACTATGGCTACACCTTC
CDR3aa: CASSSPGQGNYGYTF

j_gene: TRBJ1-2
abundance: NA
v_gene: TRBV19
d_gene: NA
CDR3nt: TGTGCCAGTAGTATAGCGGACAGTCCTTTGACAGCCTATGGCTACACCTTC
CDR3aa: CASSIADSPLTAYGYTF

j_gene: TRBJ2-3
abundance: NA
v_gene: TRBV10-3
d_gene: NA
CDR3nt: TGTGCCATCAGTGAGAGGAGGGGAGAGACAGATACGCAGTATTTT
CDR3aa: CAISERRGETDTQYF

j_gene: TRBJ2-1
abundance: few
v_gene: TRBV19
d_gene: NA
CDR3nt: TGTGCCAGTAGTATCCCGGATTCCTCCTACAATGAGCAGTTCTTC
CDR3aa: CASSIPDSSYNEQFF

j_gene: TRBJ2-3
abundance: once
v_gene: TRBV7-8
d_gene: NA
CDR3nt: TGTGCCAGCAGCCCACTTAGCACAGATACGCAGTATTTT
CDR3aa: CASSPLSTDTQYF

j_gene: TRBJ1-1
abundance: few
v_gene: TRBV7-8
d_gene: NA
CDR3nt: TGTGCCAGCAGCTTAGCAGTTGTGGACTACAAAGGCGCTTTCTTT
CDR3aa: CASSLAVVDYKGAFF

j_gene: TRBJ2-2
abundance: NA
v_gene: TRBV7-9
d_gene: NA
CDR3nt: TGTGCCAGCAGGATCAGGGGCACCGGGGAGCTGTTTTTT
CDR3aa: CASRIRGTGELFF

j_gene: TRBJ2-5
abundance: NA
v_gene: TRBV18
d_gene: NA
CDR3nt: TGTGCCAGCTCACCGCGGGCGGTTCAAGAGACCCAGTACTTC
CDR3aa: CASSPRAVQETQYF

j_gene: TRBJ2-1
abundance: few
v_gene: TRBV9
d_gene: NA
CDR3nt: TGTGCCAGCAGCGTAGGTCTGGGGGGCCTGTACAATGAGCAGTTCTTC
CDR3aa: CASSVGLGGLYNEQFF

j_gene: TRBJ1-1
abundance: NA
v_gene: TRBV2
d_gene: NA
CDR3nt: TGTGCCAGCATTAGACAGATTAACACTGAAGCTTTCTTT
CDR3aa: CASIRQINTEAFF

j_gene: TRBJ1-2
abundance: few
v_gene: TRBV6-1
d_gene: NA
CDR3nt: TGTGCCAGCAGTGAGACAGGCCTCTATGGCTACACCTTC
CDR3aa: CASSETGLYGYTF

j_gene: TRBJ1-2
abundance: few
v_gene: TRBV9
d_gene: NA
CDR3nt: TGTGCCAGCACGGAGAGGGGATATGGGTATGGCTACACCTTC
CDR3aa: CASTERGYGYGYTF

j_gene: TRBJ2-7
abundance: NA
v_gene: TRBV29-1
d_gene: TRBD1
CDR3nt: TGCAGCGTTGGACAGGGGGCTGCCTACGAGCAGTACTTC
CDR3aa: CSVGQGAAYEQYF

j_gene: TRBJ1-1
abundance: few
v_gene: TRBV25-1
d_gene: NA
CDR3nt: TGTGCCAGCAGTGAATATAGGGCGAACACTGAAGCTTTCTTT
CDR3aa: CASSEYRANTEAFF

j_gene: TRBJ1-1
abundance: NA
v_gene: TRBV18
d_gene: TRBD1
CDR3nt: TGTGCCAGCTCAACGGGACAGGGTAACACTGAAGCTTTCTTT
CDR3aa: CASSTGQGNTEAFF

j_gene: TRBJ1-2
abundance: NA
v_gene: TRBV5-1
d_gene: TRBD1
CDR3nt: TGCGCCAGCAGTTTCGACAGGGGGAACTATGGCTACACCTTC
CDR3aa: CASSFDRGNYGYTF

j_gene: TRBJ2-3
abundance: NA
v_gene: TRBV12-5
d_gene: TRBD2
CDR3nt: TGTGCTAGTGGTTTGGTATCAAGCGGGGGGGCCTCCGATACGCAGTATTTT
CDR3aa: CASGLVSSGGASDTQYF

j_gene: TRBJ1-4
abundance: few
v_gene: TRBV29-1
d_gene: NA
CDR3nt: TGCAGCGTTGAAGACAGAACTAATGAAAAACTGTTTTTT
CDR3aa: CSVEDRTNEKLFF

j_gene: TRBJ2-5
abundance: NA
v_gene: TRBV7-9
d_gene: TRBD2
CDR3nt: TGTGCCAGCAGCTTACAGACTAGCGTAGAGACCCAGTACTTC
CDR3aa: CASSLQTSVETQYF

j_gene: TRBJ2-7
abundance: NA
v_gene: TRBV20-1
d_gene: NA
CDR3nt: TGCAGTACCAGAGAAAACTACGAGCAGTACTTC
CDR3aa: CSTRENYEQYF

j_gene: TRBJ2-1
abundance: NA
v_gene: TRBV7-2
d_gene: NA
CDR3nt: TGTGCCAGCAGCTTAGTGTCAGGGGACTACAATGAGCAGTTCTTC
CDR3aa: CASSLVSGDYNEQFF

j_gene: TRBJ2-3
abundance: NA
v_gene: TRBV11-2
d_gene: NA
CDR3nt: TGTGCCAGCAGCCCCCCACCCCTCAGCACAGATACGCAGTATTTT
CDR3aa: CASSPPPLSTDTQYF

j_gene: TRBJ1-4
abundance: NA
v_gene: TRBV10-3
d_gene: TRBD1
CDR3nt: TGTGCCATCAGTGAGTCGAACACAGGGGGGAGAGAAAAACTGTTTTTT
CDR3aa: CAISESNTGGREKLFF

j_gene: TRBJ1-6
abundance: once
v_gene: TRBV5-1
d_gene: NA
CDR3nt: TGCGCCAGCAGCTTCCCTGGAGATAATTCACCCCTCCACTTT
CDR3aa: CASSFPGDNSPLHF